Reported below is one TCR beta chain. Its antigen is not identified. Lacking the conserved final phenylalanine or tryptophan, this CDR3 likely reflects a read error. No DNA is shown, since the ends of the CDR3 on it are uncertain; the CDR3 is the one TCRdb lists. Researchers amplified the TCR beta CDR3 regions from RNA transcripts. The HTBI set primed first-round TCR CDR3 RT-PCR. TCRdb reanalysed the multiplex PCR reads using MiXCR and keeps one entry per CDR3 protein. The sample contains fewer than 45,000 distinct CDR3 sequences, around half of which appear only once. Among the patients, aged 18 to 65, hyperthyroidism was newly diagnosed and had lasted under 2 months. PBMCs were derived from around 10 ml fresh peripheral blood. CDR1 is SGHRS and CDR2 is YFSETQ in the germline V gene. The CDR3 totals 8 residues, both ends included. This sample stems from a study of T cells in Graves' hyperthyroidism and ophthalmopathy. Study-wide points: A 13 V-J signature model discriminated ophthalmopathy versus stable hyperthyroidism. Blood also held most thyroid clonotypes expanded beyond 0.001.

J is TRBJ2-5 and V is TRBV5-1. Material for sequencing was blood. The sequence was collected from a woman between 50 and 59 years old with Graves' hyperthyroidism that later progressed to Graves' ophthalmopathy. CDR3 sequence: CASSLDVR.